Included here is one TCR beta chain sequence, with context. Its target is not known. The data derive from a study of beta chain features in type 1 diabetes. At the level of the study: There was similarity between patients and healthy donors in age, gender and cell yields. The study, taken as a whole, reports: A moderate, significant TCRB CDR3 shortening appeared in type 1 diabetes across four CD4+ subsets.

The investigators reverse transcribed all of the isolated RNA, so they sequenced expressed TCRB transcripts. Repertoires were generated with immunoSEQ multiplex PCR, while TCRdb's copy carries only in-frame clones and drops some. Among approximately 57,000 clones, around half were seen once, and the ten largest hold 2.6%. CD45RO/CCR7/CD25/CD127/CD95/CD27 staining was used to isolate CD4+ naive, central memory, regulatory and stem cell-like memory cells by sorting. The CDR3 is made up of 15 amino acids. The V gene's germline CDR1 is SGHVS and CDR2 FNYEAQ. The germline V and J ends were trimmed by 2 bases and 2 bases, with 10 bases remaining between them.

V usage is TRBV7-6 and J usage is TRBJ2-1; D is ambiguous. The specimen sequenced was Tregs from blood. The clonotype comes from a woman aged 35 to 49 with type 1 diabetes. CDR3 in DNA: TGTGCCAGCAGCTTAACGAGCGATACCTACAATGAGCAGTTCTTC. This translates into CASSLTSDTYNEQFF.